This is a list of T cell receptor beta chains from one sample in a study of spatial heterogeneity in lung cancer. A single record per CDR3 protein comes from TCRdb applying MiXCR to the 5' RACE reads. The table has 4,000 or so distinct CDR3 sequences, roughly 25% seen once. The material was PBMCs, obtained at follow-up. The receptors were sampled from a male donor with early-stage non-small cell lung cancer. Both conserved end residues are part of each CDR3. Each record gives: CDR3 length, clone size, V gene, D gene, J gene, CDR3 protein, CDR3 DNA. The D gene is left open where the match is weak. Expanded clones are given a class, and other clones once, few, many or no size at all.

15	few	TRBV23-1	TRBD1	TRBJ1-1	CASHPLTGADTEAFF	TGCGCCAGCCACCCCCTGACAGGGGCGGACACTGAAGCTTTCTTT
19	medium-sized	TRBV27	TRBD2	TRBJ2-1	CASSLNPPGLAGGDDEQFF	TGTGCCAGCAGTCTAAACCCCCCCGGACTAGCGGGAGGTGACGATGAGCAGTTCTTC
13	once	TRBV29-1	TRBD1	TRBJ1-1	CSVGGQEGTEAFF	TGCAGCGTTGGGGGACAGGAGGGGACTGAAGCTTTCTTT
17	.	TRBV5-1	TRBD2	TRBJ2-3	CASSLRTSGGSTDTQYF	TGCGCCAGCAGCTTAAGGACTAGCGGAGGGAGCACAGATACGCAGTATTTT
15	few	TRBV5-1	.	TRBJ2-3	CASSLARDFTDTQYF	TGCGCCAGCAGCTTGGCTCGAGATTTCACAGATACGCAGTATTTT
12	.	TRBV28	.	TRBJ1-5	CASRQGNQPQHF	TGTGCCAGCAGACAGGGCAATCAGCCCCAGCATTTT
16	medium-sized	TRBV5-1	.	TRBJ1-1	CASSLSLQPANTEAFF	TGCGCCAGCAGCTTGAGCTTGCAGCCAGCGAACACTGAAGCTTTCTTT
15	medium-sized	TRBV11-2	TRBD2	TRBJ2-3	CASRPPGLAGDTQYF	TGTGCCAGCAGACCACCGGGACTAGCGGGAGATACGCAGTATTTT
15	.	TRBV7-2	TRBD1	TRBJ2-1	CASSLGTGDYNEQFF	TGTGCCAGCAGCTTAGGGACAGGGGATTACAATGAGCAGTTCTTC
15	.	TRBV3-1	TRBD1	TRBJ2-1	CASSRETGGYNEQFF	TGTGCCAGCAGCCGGGAAACAGGGGGCTACAATGAGCAGTTCTTC
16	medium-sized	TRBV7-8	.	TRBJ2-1	CASSLAGKGSYNEQFF	TGTGCCAGCAGCTTAGCGGGGAAGGGGTCCTACAATGAGCAGTTCTTC
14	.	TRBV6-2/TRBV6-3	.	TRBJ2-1	CASSSDSENNEQFF	TGTGCCAGCAGTTCCGACAGCGAAAACAATGAGCAGTTCTTC
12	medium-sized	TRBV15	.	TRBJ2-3	CATRGDPDTQYF	TGTGCCACCAGGGGGGACCCAGATACGCAGTATTTT
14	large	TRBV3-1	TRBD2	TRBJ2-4	CASSQGTSGGLQYF	TGTGCCAGCAGCCAAGGGACTAGCGGGGGCCTTCAGTACTTC
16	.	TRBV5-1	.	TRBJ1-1	CASSLGGTDMNTEAFF	TGCGCCAGCAGCTTGGGGGGGACGGACATGAACACTGAAGCTTTCTTT
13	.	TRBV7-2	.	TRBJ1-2	CASSTGRVYGYTF	TGTGCCAGCAGCACCGGCAGGGTCTATGGCTACACCTTC
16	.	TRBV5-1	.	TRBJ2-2	CASSLVPELNTGELFF	TGCGCCAGCAGCTTGGTGCCAGAGCTGAACACCGGGGAGCTGTTTTTT
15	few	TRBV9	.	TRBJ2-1	CASSVGGSTYNEQFF	TGTGCCAGCAGCGTAGGAGGGTCAACCTACAATGAGCAGTTCTTC
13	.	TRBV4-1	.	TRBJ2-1	CASSQDPPDEQFF	TGCGCCAGCAGCCAAGACCCCCCGGATGAGCAGTTCTTC
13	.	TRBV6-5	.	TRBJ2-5	CASSSDAQETQYF	TGTGCCAGCAGTTCCGACGCCCAAGAGACCCAGTACTTC
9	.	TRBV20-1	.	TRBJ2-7	CSAPYEQYF	TGCAGTGCTCCATACGAGCAGTACTTC
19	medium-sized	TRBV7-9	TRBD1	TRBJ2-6	CASSPLRRQGASGANVLTF	TGTGCCAGCAGCCCCCTTCGGAGGCAGGGGGCATCTGGGGCCAACGTCCTGACTTTC
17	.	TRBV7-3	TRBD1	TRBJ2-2	CASSDKSGQALSGELFF	TGTGCCAGCAGCGATAAATCGGGACAGGCCCTTTCGGGGGAGCTGTTTTTT
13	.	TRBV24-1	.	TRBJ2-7	CATSVGDTNEQYF	TGTGCCACCAGTGTTGGGGACACGAACGAGCAGTACTTC
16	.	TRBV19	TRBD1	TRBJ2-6	CATYPGQGVGANVLTF	TGTGCCACCTACCCCGGACAGGGGGTTGGGGCCAACGTCCTGACTTTC
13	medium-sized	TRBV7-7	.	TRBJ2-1	CASSSEEYNEQFF	TGTGCTAGCAGCTCGGAGGAGTACAATGAGCAGTTCTTC